This T cell receptor beta chain was sequenced in a study of metastatic and nonmetastatic thyroid tumors. Study in general: The study looked at repertoires side by side in blood and in tumor or nodule tissue from malignant and benign thyroid patients. Study-level findings and limits: Reports indicated that malignant thyroid tumors showed significantly higher TCR beta diversity than benign nodules did, in blood and tumor.

Looked up from germline, CDR1 is MNHEY and CDR2 is SVGEGT. This CDR3 is 14 amino acids long. With 5 bases clipped from V and 2 bases from J, the junction kept 2 bases outside the gene matches. Only a few counts were recorded for this clone. The antigen remains undetermined. Original methodology: Across clinicopathological groups, CDR3 differences served as the basis for building a distant-metastasis classifier for papillary thyroid cancer. Via MiXCR, TCRdb re-called the PCR reads. What appears here as the V and J calls and clone size reflects TCRdb's work, not the paper's. This table has roughly 25,000 clones, 26% appearing once. Patients were all untreated before their thyroid surgery.

This receptor was identified in a male donor with papillary thyroid cancer or a benign thyroid nodule (not recorded which). Some clones in this sample may be carry-over from other donors' samples. The source material was blood. The chain is built from TRBV6-2 or TRBV6-3 and TRBJ2-1, with 8 bases aligning to TRBD2. In nucleotides, the CDR3 is TGTGCCAGCAGTAGCGGGAGCGCCTACAATGAGCAGTTCTTC. Amino acids: CASSSGSAYNEQFF.